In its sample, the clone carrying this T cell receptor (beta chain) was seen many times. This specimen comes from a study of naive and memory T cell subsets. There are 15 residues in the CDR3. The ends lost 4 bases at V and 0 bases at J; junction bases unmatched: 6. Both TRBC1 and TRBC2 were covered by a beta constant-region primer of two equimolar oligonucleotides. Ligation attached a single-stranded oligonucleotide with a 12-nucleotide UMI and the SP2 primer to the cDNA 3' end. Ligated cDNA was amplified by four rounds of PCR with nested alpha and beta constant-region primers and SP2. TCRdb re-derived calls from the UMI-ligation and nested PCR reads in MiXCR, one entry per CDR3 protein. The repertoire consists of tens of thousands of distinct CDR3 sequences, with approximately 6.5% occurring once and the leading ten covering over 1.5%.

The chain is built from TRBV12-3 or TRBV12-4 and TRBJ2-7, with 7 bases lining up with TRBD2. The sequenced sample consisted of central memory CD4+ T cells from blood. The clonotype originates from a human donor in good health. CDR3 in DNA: TGTGCCAGCAGTTGGTCTAGCGGCAGCTCCTACGAGCAGTACTTC. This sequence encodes CASSWSSGSSYEQYF.